What follows is one TCR beta chain and its context. Antigen specificity is unknown. Some clones are missing from TCRdb's copy, which holds only in-frame ones; the method was immunoSEQ multiplex PCR. The profile shows roughly 130,000 clones, more than 80% of them singletons. Time point noted: blood 2 weeks post-SBRT. Treatment specified: 15 Gy SBRT to primary tumor, nephrectomy 4 weeks later. These data come from a study of radiation and T cells in renal cell carcinoma. Study results and caveats: No pretreatment tumor biopsies were available for baseline clonotypes.

The CDR3 consists of 14 residues. The J segment lost 7 bases and the V segment lost 6 bases, leaving 6 bases of the junction unmatched. Germline CDR1 and CDR2: ENHRY and SYGVKD. The sequences come from blood, collected from a patient whose treatment included radiotherapy and nephrectomy. The chain links TRBV10-3 to TRBJ1-1; TRBD1 matches 12 bases. The clonotype originates from a woman in her fifties or sixties with renal cell carcinoma. CDR3 sequence reads: CAIRTGTGGDEAFF. CDR3 sequence (DNA): TGTGCCATCAGGACCGGGACAGGGGGCGATGAAGCTTTCTTT.